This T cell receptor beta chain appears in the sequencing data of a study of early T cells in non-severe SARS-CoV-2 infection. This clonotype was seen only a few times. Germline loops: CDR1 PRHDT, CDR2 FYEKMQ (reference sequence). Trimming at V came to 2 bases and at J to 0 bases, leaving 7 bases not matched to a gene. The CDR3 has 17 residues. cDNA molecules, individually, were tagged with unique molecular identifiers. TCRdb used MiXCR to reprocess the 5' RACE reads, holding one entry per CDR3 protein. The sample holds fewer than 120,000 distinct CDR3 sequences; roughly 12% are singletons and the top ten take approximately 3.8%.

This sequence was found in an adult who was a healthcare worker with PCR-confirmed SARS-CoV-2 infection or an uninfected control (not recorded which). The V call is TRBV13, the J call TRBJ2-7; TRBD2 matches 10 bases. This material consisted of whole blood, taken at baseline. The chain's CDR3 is CASSLWLAGASSYEQYF. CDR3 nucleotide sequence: TGTGCCAGCAGCTTATGGCTAGCGGGAGCTTCCTCCTACGAGCAGTACTTC.